This T cell receptor (beta chain) was captured by sequencing in a study of blood T cell repertoires in COVID-19. The overall study: Sites across the United States, Italy and Spain contributed samples from acute and convalescent COVID-19. The analysed material was cDNA or gDNA that came from T cells, B-cell-depleted T cells, or PBMCs.

Original processing notes: Counts of nucleated cells, estimated from reference gene primer amplification, were obtained. The method was immunoSEQ multiplex PCR; TCRdb's version includes in-frame clones alone and lacks a portion of them. V and J calls and clone size are as listed in that table; D and trimming were resolved from the DNA. Seen here are 250,000 to 350,000 clones, roughly 90% observed once, and the top ten hold around 10%. This clone has a single count. Seattle patient enrollment occurred during active infection, with longitudinal follow-up thereafter. The ends were cut back, 2 bases at V and 7 bases at J, with 11 bases in the middle. Germline V lookup: CDR1 SGHAT, CDR2 FQNNGV. The CDR3 runs to 14 residues.

The receptor was derived from a woman between 25 and 40 years old with COVID-19, enrolled during active disease. V gene TRBV11-2 combines with J gene TRBJ2-2; D is unclear. Sequenced sample: peripheral blood. The CDR3 region is CASSLRVPNGELFF. The CDR3 DNA reads TGTGCCAGCAGCTTACGCGTTCCCAACGGGGAGCTGTTTTTT.